This is a list of T cell receptor beta chains from one sample in a study of cytomegalovirus exposure and HLA in healthy donors. Here immunoSEQ multiplex PCR was the method, and the copy in TCRdb shows in-frame clones only, minus some. This table holds 100,000 or so clones, 84% found once. Sequenced: PBMCs. These receptor sequences come from a man in his late teens or twenties in good health and CMV-seronegative. Both conserved end residues are part of each CDR3. D genes are given only for firm matches. Some rows have no size entry. The others give once, few or many, or a class for an expanded clone.

j_gene | v_gene | len | abundance | d_gene | CDR3aa | CDR3nt
TRBJ2-3 | TRBV28 | 15 | . | . | CASSQTKGGTDTQYF | TGTGCCAGCAGCCAAACCAAGGGGGGGACAGATACGCAGTATTTT
TRBJ2-3 | TRBV21-1 | 16 | . | . | CASSTLRDRSTDTQYF | TGTGCCAGCAGCACGCTGCGGGACAGAAGCACAGATACGCAGTATTTT
TRBJ1-1 | TRBV19 | 13 | . | . | CASSYPGVSEAFF | TGTGCCAGTAGTTACCCGGGGGTTTCTGAAGCTTTCTTT
TRBJ1-6 | TRBV5-6 | 14 | . | TRBD1 | CASSADRGNSPLHF | TGTGCCAGCAGCGCGGACAGGGGGAATTCACCCCTCCACTTT
TRBJ1-1 | TRBV7-9 | 12 | . | TRBD1 | CASSDGTGLAFF | TGTGCCAGCAGCGACGGGACAGGGTTAGCTTTCTTT
TRBJ2-2 | TRBV4-2 | 13 | . | . | CASSQDLTGELFF | TGTGCCAGCAGCCAAGATCTGACCGGGGAGCTGTTTTTT
TRBJ2-7 | TRBV15 | 14 | . | . | CATSRDQGSYEQYF | TGTGCCACCAGCAGAGATCAGGGATCCTACGAGCAGTACTTC
TRBJ1-1 | TRBV5-8 | 16 | . | . | CASSPRAGRADTEAFF | TGTGCCAGCAGCCCCCGGGCAGGCAGGGCGGACACTGAAGCTTTCTTT
TRBJ1-2 | TRBV9 | 13 | . | . | CASTRQSDYGYTF | TGTGCCAGCACCCGACAGTCGGACTATGGCTACACCTTC
TRBJ2-5 | TRBV9 | 15 | . | TRBD2 | CASSVRGGRSETQYF | TGTGCCAGCAGCGTGCGCGGGGGGCGTAGCGAGACCCAGTACTTC
TRBJ1-3 | TRBV7-2 | 16 | . | TRBD1 | CASSEARGPSGNTTYF | TGTGCCAGCAGCGAGGCCAGGGGGCCCTCTGGAAACACCACATATTTT
TRBJ1-3 | TRBV9 | 17 | few | . | CASSEVPCFAAGNTIYF | TGTGCCAGCAGCGAGGTCCCCTGTTTCGCGGCAGGAAACACCATATATTTT
TRBJ2-7 | TRBV5-1 | 17 | . | TRBD1 | CASSPGTGNPHTGEQYF | TGCGCCAGCAGCCCGGGGACAGGGAACCCACACACGGGAGAGCAGTACTTC
TRBJ1-3 | TRBV7-9 | 14 | . | TRBD1 | CALDRGLEGNTIYF | TGTGCCCTGGACAGGGGATTGGAAGGAAACACCATATATTTT
TRBJ1-2 | TRBV6-5 | 15 | . | . | CASSKRRSGKDGYTF | TGTGCCAGCAGCAAACGCCGGTCAGGGAAGGATGGCTACACCTTC
TRBJ2-7 | TRBV5-4 | 14 | . | TRBD2 | CASSSDMVAGVQYF | TGTGCCAGCAGCTCCGATATGGTAGCGGGAGTGCAGTACTTC
TRBJ2-7 | TRBV19 | 14 | . | . | CASSIEGSSYEQYF | TGTGCCAGTAGTATAGAGGGCAGCTCCTACGAGCAGTACTTC
TRBJ1-2 | TRBV7-9 | 17 | . | TRBD1 | CASSSDPTGPPNYGYTF | TGTGCCAGCAGCTCGGATCCGACAGGGCCTCCTAACTATGGCTACACCTTC
TRBJ2-5 | TRBV9 | 14 | . | TRBD1 | CASSGGQASQTQYF | TGTGCCAGCAGCGGGGGACAGGCGTCCCAGACCCAGTACTTC
TRBJ2-7 | TRBV5-3 | 15 | . | . | CARSLAREALYEQYF | TGTGCCAGAAGCTTAGCGAGAGAGGCCCTCTACGAGCAGTACTTC
TRBJ2-7 | TRBV16 | 15 | . | TRBD1 | CASSHPPQGSYEQYF | TGTGCCAGCAGCCATCCCCCACAGGGGTCCTACGAGCAGTACTTC
TRBJ2-7 | TRBV5-1 | 13 | . | . | CASSLSAGLEQYF | TGCGCCAGCAGCTTAAGTGCAGGTCTCGAGCAGTACTTC
TRBJ1-5 | TRBV9 | 14 | . | . | CASSGPGANQPQHF | TGTGCCAGCAGCGGGCCAGGGGCAAATCAGCCCCAGCATTTT
TRBJ1-3 | TRBV6-5 | 15 | . | . | CASSYSPGGGNTIYF | TGTGCCAGCAGTTACTCTCCGGGAGGGGGAAACACCATATATTTT
TRBJ1-6 | TRBV5-1 | 14 | . | TRBD1 | CASSQGQRNSPLHF | TGCGCCAGCAGCCAGGGACAGAGAAATTCACCCCTCCACTTT
TRBJ1-2 | TRBV5-4 | 12 | . | . | CASSLTSYGYTF | TGTGCCAGCAGCTTGACATCCTATGGCTACACCTTC
TRBJ2-5 | TRBV6-6 | 14 | . | TRBD1 | CASSPGQVQETQYF | TGTGCCAGCAGTCCTGGACAGGTCCAAGAGACCCAGTACTTC
TRBJ2-3 | TRBV9 | 15 | . | . | CASSVEATRTDTQYF | TGTGCCAGCAGCGTAGAAGCTACCCGCACAGATACGCAGTATTTT
TRBJ1-4 | TRBV7-2 | 13 | . | . | CARIEREDEKLFF | TGTGCCAGGATCGAGAGGGAGGATGAAAAACTGTTTTTT
TRBJ1-1 | TRBV27 | 16 | . | . | CASSSRPPYAETEAFF | TGTGCCAGCAGTTCCCGACCCCCTTATGCGGAGACTGAAGCTTTCTTT
TRBJ2-2 | TRBV18 | 15 | . | TRBD1 | CASSPTGGGTGELFF | TGTGCCAGCTCACCCACAGGGGGCGGAACCGGGGAGCTGTTTTTT
TRBJ2-1 | TRBV25-1 | 14 | . | TRBD1 | CASRQGTVYNEQFF | TGTGCCAGCCGCCAAGGGACAGTTTACAATGAGCAGTTCTTC
TRBJ2-1 | TRBV5-1 | 16 | . | TRBD2 | CASSLLLAGGTNEQFF | TGCGCCAGCAGCCTGTTGCTAGCGGGAGGGACCAATGAGCAGTTCTTC
TRBJ2-3 | TRBV7-6 | 15 | . | TRBD2 | CASSRLATSTDTQYF | TGTGCCAGCAGCCGACTAGCGACTAGCACAGATACGCAGTATTTT
TRBJ1-2 | TRBV30 | 14 | . | TRBD1 | CASDTGTGKYGYTF | TGTGCCTCTGACACCGGGACAGGGAAGTATGGCTACACCTTC
TRBJ2-2 | TRBV5-1 | 15 | once | . | CASSLDVANTGELFF | TGCGCCAGCAGCTTGGACGTAGCGAACACCGGGGAGCTGTTTTTT
TRBJ1-5 | TRBV6-5 | 13 | . | . | CASSYSSYQPQHF | TGTGCCAGCAGTTACTCGAGTTACCAGCCCCAGCATTTT
TRBJ2-7 | TRBV7-9 | 13 | . | . | CASSLFSGYEQYF | TGTGCCAGCAGCTTATTTTCAGGCTACGAGCAGTACTTC
TRBJ2-1 | TRBV2 | 15 | . | TRBD2 | CASSEYERGVDEQFF | TGTGCCAGCAGTGAATACGAGCGGGGTGTGGATGAGCAGTTCTTC
TRBJ2-7 | TRBV30 | 17 | . | TRBD2 | CAWTPGVSGPGRYEQYF | TGTGCCTGGACCCCTGGGGTTAGCGGGCCGGGGCGATACGAGCAGTACTTC
TRBJ1-5 | TRBV7-9 | 17 | . | . | CASSLGPGGGRDQPQHF | TGTGCCAGCAGCTTGGGTCCCGGGGGAGGTAGGGATCAGCCCCAGCATTTT
TRBJ2-1 | TRBV6-5 | 13 | . | TRBD1 | CASRPTGQGEQFF | TGTGCCAGCAGACCTACGGGACAGGGCGAGCAGTTCTTC
TRBJ2-7 | TRBV4-2 | 14 | . | . | CASSQGPSSYEQYF | TGTGCCAGCAGCCAAGGCCCTAGCTCCTACGAGCAGTACTTC
TRBJ2-1 | TRBV7-2 | 15 | . | . | CASSTQRGSYNEQFF | TGTGCCAGCAGCACTCAAAGAGGATCCTACAATGAGCAGTTCTTC
TRBJ1-2 | TRBV6-5 | 12 | . | . | CASSYRGRGYTF | TGTGCCAGCAGTTACAGGGGTCGGGGCTACACCTTC
TRBJ1-1 | TRBV25-1 | 13 | . | . | CASSDLRETEAFF | TGTGCCAGCAGTGACTTGAGAGAAACTGAAGCTTTCTTT
TRBJ2-7 | TRBV10-1 | 14 | . | . | CASSVKPSAAEQYF | TGCGCCAGCAGTGTTAAGCCTAGCGCGGCCGAGCAGTACTTC
TRBJ1-4 | TRBV5-4 | 16 | once | TRBD1 | CASSAKTGGAEEKLFF | TGTGCCAGCAGCGCGAAAACAGGGGGCGCTGAAGAAAAACTGTTTTTT
TRBJ2-1 | TRBV6-6 | 16 | . | TRBD2 | CASPGPSGPLGGEQFF | TGTGCCAGCCCCGGGCCTAGCGGGCCCTTAGGGGGTGAGCAGTTCTTC
TRBJ1-5 | TRBV19 | 15 | . | TRBD1 | CASTLGQYSNQPQHF | TGTGCCAGTACCCTGGGACAGTATAGCAATCAGCCCCAGCATTTT
TRBJ2-3 | TRBV7-9 | 15 | . | . | CASSLVAVSTDTQYF | TGTGCCAGCAGCTTAGTAGCGGTTAGCACAGATACGCAGTATTTT
TRBJ1-1 | TRBV30 | 15 | . | . | CAWGRVYRGNTEAFF | TGTGCCTGGGGACGGGTTTACCGGGGGAACACTGAAGCTTTCTTT
TRBJ1-1 | TRBV5-6 | 13 | few | . | CASSLVVRGEAFF | TGTGCCAGCAGCTTGGTCGTGCGGGGGGAAGCTTTCTTT
TRBJ2-7 | TRBV9 | 16 | few | TRBD2 | CASSVGGLAVAYEQYF | TGTGCCAGCAGCGTAGGGGGACTAGCGGTCGCCTACGAGCAGTACTTC
TRBJ2-5 | TRBV7-2 | 15 | . | . | CASSLVVLAEETQYF | TGTGCCAGCAGCCTCGTCGTACTAGCAGAAGAGACCCAGTACTTC
TRBJ2-1 | TRBV27 | 16 | . | TRBD2 | CASSPRLAGGNNEQFF | TGTGCCAGCAGTCCTCGACTAGCGGGAGGTAACAATGAGCAGTTCTTC
TRBJ1-4 | TRBV5-4 | 14 | . | . | CASSSELANEKLFF | TGTGCCAGCAGCTCGGAGCTAGCTAATGAAAAACTGTTTTTT
TRBJ1-1 | TRBV19 | 12 | . | . | CASSAGRTEAFF | TGTGCCAGTAGTGCAGGGAGGACTGAAGCTTTCTTT
TRBJ1-1 | TRBV2 | 14 | . | . | CASSEMGMNTEAFF | TGTGCCAGCAGTGAAATGGGCATGAACACTGAAGCTTTCTTT